This T cell receptor beta chain was sequenced during a study of identical twins' blood T cells (dated by TCRdb to 2013 to 2014). Some background on the complete study: Some 48 million Illumina reads were obtained across around 12 libraries, of which six were alpha-chain libraries and six were beta-chain libraries. Using next-generation sequencing, the study compared the TCR alpha and beta chain repertoires of three pairs of monozygous twins to assess how genetics influences repertoire formation. Broad study findings and their caveats: Because the twins were raised together, environmental influences could not be ruled out as an explanation for the similarity between twins. Among the most abundant TCRbeta clonotypes, more CDR3 sequences were shared by each donor with her twin than with unrelated donors. V gene usage, even among non-selected out-of-frame TCRbeta clonotypes, was reported to be markedly more similar within twin pairs than between unrelated donors. Validation by independent studies was stated to be required for the proposed role of the TCRalpha J segment in MHC recognition during thymic selection. The count of CDR3 clonotypes shared by two donors depended mainly on the product of the two donors' cloneset sizes, and twins did not clearly depart from this trend.

Six healthy women forming three monozygous twin pairs were used as donors. Each of the three twin pairs had been raised together, and the twins in each pair were thought likely to have encountered the same infectious agents and vaccines. TCR cDNA libraries were prepared from RNA that was isolated from peripheral blood mononuclear cells. Note on this clonotype: Its specific antigen is unknown. No base-level quality is on record; no much larger clone is a single base apart.

Reading the germline V gene gives CDR1 SGHVS and CDR2 FNYEAQ. A distance of 18 bases separates the germline ends of V and J, which lose 5 bases and 2 bases respectively. From cysteine to phenylalanine, the CDR3 is 16 amino acids long. The DNA shown is the 48-base CDR3, in frame from base 1. The method behind the library was 5' RACE. The run used an Illumina Genome Analyzer IIx. The RNA-based TCR cDNA libraries were made using a previously described protocol that was modified in several ways. Sample-specific barcodes were introduced on both ends of each TCR cDNA library during cDNA synthesis and amplification to prevent cross-contamination. Under the source paper's analysis protocol: Each library contained about 2 to 4 million CDR3-containing reads, and somewhere between about 95,000 and nearly 550,000 clonotypes were identified for each individual. Reads with improper barcode index combinations were discarded, and clonesets were then built for each library with the MiTCR software. MiTCR filtered or rescued low-quality reads and corrected PCR and sequencing errors when assembling CDR3 clonotypes. Artificial out-of-frame clonotypes were mapped to in-frame sequences, with one indel allowed in the CDR3, and then removed. Similarity in V and J gene usage between donors was calculated as the Jensen-Shannon divergence divided by the mean entropy. TCRdb took the public reads, trimmed them with fastp at Q25, ran MiXCR for clone calling and kept in-frame beta chains. One record per CDR3 amino acid sequence lists the most common genes and DNA. The V and J calls shown here were made by TCRdb, not taken from the authors' results. In all, the sample holds hundreds of thousands of distinct CDR3 sequences, and over 25% of those were seen once. The ten largest account for around 5.6% of the sample.

This chain is built from TRBV7-6 and TRBJ1-2; the D segment cannot be called with confidence. The sample taken for sequencing was PBMCs. This receptor was identified in a woman aged 18 to 55 in good health. This receptor carries the CDR3 CASSPTLLVGNYGYTF. The nucleotide sequence is TGTGCCAGCAGCCCTACCCTGTTGGTCGGGAACTATGGCTACACCTTC.